Listed below are T cell receptor beta chains from one sample, sequenced in a study of T cell repertoires in cytomegalovirus infection. TCRdb analysed the reads with MiXCR anew, one entry per CDR3 protein. The table shows roughly 720,000 distinct CDR3 sequences, with 35% to 45% occurring only once. The source material was PBMCs. All receptors come from a human donor in good health (CMV status not recorded). Some clones in this sample may be carry-over from other donors' samples. Each CDR3 is given with its conserved first and last residue. The D gene is left open where the match is weak. For some rows the clone size is stated as once, few or many, or as a class when expanded; others skip it.

D gene	V gene	clone size	J gene	CDR3 DNA	CDR3 protein
NA	TRBV6-5	NA	TRBJ2-1	TGTGCCAGCACAAAGAGGTGGGGCAACCCGGACAATGAGCAGTTCTTC	CASTKRWGNPDNEQFF
NA	TRBV7-8	few	TRBJ2-3	TGTGCCAGCAGCTTAGGCGGGCCGGCAGATACGCAGTATTTT	CASSLGGPADTQYF
TRBD2	TRBV7-8	many	TRBJ2-1	TGTGCCAGCAGCTTAGCCAAGGCTAGCGGCTACAATGAGCAGTTCTTC	CASSLAKASGYNEQFF
NA	TRBV6-1	few	TRBJ1-5	TGTGCCAGCAGTTCATCCCAGAAACAGCCCCAGCATTTT	CASSSSQKQPQHF
NA	TRBV3-1	NA	TRBJ2-7	TGTGCCAGCAGCCAGGTCCGGGAGTCCTACGAGCAGTACTTC	CASSQVRESYEQYF
NA	TRBV28	NA	TRBJ2-5	TGTGCCAGCAGACGGGACGTCGACTTCCTAGCAGAGGCCCAGTACTTC	CASRRDVDFLAEAQYF
NA	TRBV5-5	NA	TRBJ1-6	TGTGCCAGCAGTTTGCCCAAAGTTTTAGACCCCCCCCTCCACTTT	CASSLPKVLDPPLHF
NA	TRBV27	NA	TRBJ1-1	TGTGCCAGCCGGAGGAACAGGCTGAACACTGAAGCTTTCTTT	CASRRNRLNTEAFF
TRBD2	TRBV19	NA	TRBJ2-5	TGTGCCAGTACCGGAGGGACTAGCGGGAACCAAGAGACCCAGTACTTC	CASTGGTSGNQETQYF
TRBD2	TRBV4-1	NA	TRBJ2-1	TGCGCCAGCAGCCAAGATGTCAGAAGCGGGGGGGAATTTTTTGAGCAGTTCTTC	CASSQDVRSGGEFFEQFF
NA	TRBV12-3/TRBV12-4	NA	TRBJ1-1	TGTGCCAGCAGTTTAAACAGAAGGAACACTGAAGCTTTCTTT	CASSLNRRNTEAFF
NA	TRBV12-3/TRBV12-4	NA	TRBJ1-6	TGTGCCAGCAGTGGTCGGGGGGCTCAGAATTCACCCCTCCACTTT	CASSGRGAQNSPLHF
TRBD1	TRBV4-1	few	TRBJ2-7	TGCGCCAGCAGCCAAGATTGGGACAGGCCCTCCTACGAGCAGTACTTC	CASSQDWDRPSYEQYF
NA	TRBV6-5	many	TRBJ1-1	TGTGCCAGCAGTTACTCTTCGGTCTTGGGCACTGAAGCTTTCTTT	CASSYSSVLGTEAFF
NA	TRBV11-1	few	TRBJ2-5	TGTGCCAGCAGCTTAGTCTCCAGCGGGGAGACCCAGTACTTC	CASSLVSSGETQYF
NA	TRBV24-1	few	TRBJ2-2	TGTGCCACCAGTAGGCAGGGCGCGAACACCGGGGAGCTGTTTTTT	CATSRQGANTGELFF
NA	TRBV7-2	NA	TRBJ1-1	TGTGCCAGCAGCGTAAGGCCAGGTCTTCCCATCGAAGCTTTCTTT	CASSVRPGLPIEAFF
TRBD1	TRBV28	many	TRBJ1-6	TGTGCCAGCAGTTTACGGGGAGGGGGCGCGTATAATTCACCCCTCCACTTT	CASSLRGGGAYNSPLHF
NA	TRBV7-8	NA	TRBJ2-1	TGTGCCAGCAGCTTAAGGGCCGCTAACAATGAGCAGTTCTTC	CASSLRAANNEQFF
TRBD1	TRBV2	few	TRBJ2-2	TGTGCCAGCGGGGACAGCGCGAACACCGGGGAGCTGTTTTTT	CASGDSANTGELFF
NA	TRBV3-1	NA	TRBJ1-3	TGTGCCAGCAGCCAGGATGGGGGCTCTGGAAACACCATATATTTT	CASSQDGGSGNTIYF
TRBD2	TRBV7-8	NA	TRBJ2-3	TGTGCCAGCAGCTTAGAGCCTTATCAGGGCGGGAGGAAGTCCGATACGCAGTATTTT	CASSLEPYQGGRKSDTQYF
NA	TRBV12-3/TRBV12-4	NA	TRBJ2-1	TGTGCCAGCAGTCCCAACCAGGCTAGTAATGAGCAGTTCTTC	CASSPNQASNEQFF
NA	TRBV28	NA	TRBJ1-5	TGTGCCAGCACCCGAGGGCAGGTCAATCAGCCCCAGCATTTT	CASTRGQVNQPQHF
NA	TRBV7-2	many	TRBJ1-1	TGTGCCAGCAGCTTTAGGCCCAGTCTGAACACTGAAGCTTTCTTT	CASSFRPSLNTEAFF
NA	TRBV11-2	few	TRBJ2-5	TGTGCCAGCAGCCTAGGGCGGGGGCCGGGGCAAGAGACCCAGTACTTC	CASSLGRGPGQETQYF
NA	TRBV6-6	NA	TRBJ1-2	TGTGCCAGCAGCGGAACAGAAATCTATGGCTACACCTTC	CASSGTEIYGYTF
TRBD2	TRBV7-2	many	TRBJ2-1	TGTGCCAGCAGCCGCCTAGGTCCCGGGAGGTCATCGGCGCTTGAGCAGTTCTTC	CASSRLGPGRSSALEQFF
TRBD1	TRBV2	NA	TRBJ1-5	TGTGCCAGCAGTGAAAGGACAGGGGGGATTCAGCCCCAGCATTTT	CASSERTGGIQPQHF
NA	TRBV18	NA	TRBJ1-2	TGTGCCAGCTCACCACTTACCGCGGGCGACTATGGCTACACCTTC	CASSPLTAGDYGYTF
NA	TRBV6-1	few	TRBJ1-2	TGTGCCAGCGGCTCCGGGAACAGCTATGGCTACACCTTC	CASGSGNSYGYTF
NA	TRBV28	NA	TRBJ2-3	TGTGCCAGCAGAGCCGCTTCCTTCGGAGCAGATACGCAGTATTTT	CASRAASFGADTQYF
TRBD2	TRBV11-2	many	TRBJ2-5	TGTGCCAGCAGCCCCCGGGCTAGCGGGCAAGAGACCCAGTACTTC	CASSPRASGQETQYF
NA	TRBV7-2	NA	TRBJ1-1	TGTGCCAGCAGCTTCGACTGGGCATTGAACACTGAAGCTTTCTTT	CASSFDWALNTEAFF
TRBD2	TRBV6-1	NA	TRBJ2-5	TGTGCCAGCAGTGAAGCGACGACTAGAGCGGGGGAGACCCAGTACTTC	CASSEATTRAGETQYF
TRBD2	TRBV7-9	NA	TRBJ2-7	TGTGCCAGCAGCCGGGAGACTAGCGGCTACGAGCAGTACTTC	CASSRETSGYEQYF
NA	TRBV6-6	few	TRBJ1-5	TGTGCCAGCAGTTACAGGGTGGAACAGCCCCAGCATTTT	CASSYRVEQPQHF
NA	TRBV6-1	NA	TRBJ1-1	TGTGCCAGCAGGGATCCGGACACTGAAGCTTTCTTT	CASRDPDTEAFF
TRBD1	TRBV6-1	few	TRBJ1-2	TGTGCCAGCAGTTTCATAGTAGGGGGCGCGGGTGGCTACACCTTC	CASSFIVGGAGGYTF
TRBD1	TRBV6-1	many	TRBJ2-7	TGTGCCAGCAGTTCCACACCGGGACAGGGGGCGAGGGAGCAGTACTTC	CASSSTPGQGAREQYF
NA	TRBV5-1	NA	TRBJ2-1	TGCGCCAGCAGCTTGGATACCCTAGGATACAATGAGCAGTTCTTC	CASSLDTLGYNEQFF